This TCR beta chain was identified during a study of beta chain features in type 1 diabetes. General observations from the study: In every one of the four CD4+ subsets, TCRB CDR3s were moderately but significantly shorter in Type 1 diabetes patients. Relative to healthy donors, patients appeared to have naive, central memory and Treg TCRB repertoires that were more similar.

One heparinised blood draw, averaging roughly 120 mL, came from each donor. CD45RO/CCR7/CD25/CD127/CD95/CD27 sorting isolated CD4+ naive, central memory, regulatory and stem cell-like memory cells. Expressed TCRB transcripts were sequenced because the isolated RNA had all been reverse transcribed beforehand. The repertoire was sequenced with immunoSEQ multiplex PCR; TCRdb's copy has only in-frame clones and lacks some. This repertoire shows around 200,000 clones, more than 10% found once; its top ten account for approximately 0.62%. Turning to this clone: The antigen is not known.

Germline loops: CDR1 MGHRA, CDR2 YSYEKL. The junction had 7 bases not matched to a gene; V was cut back by 0 bases and J by 5 bases. The CDR3 contains 16 residues. Sequenced material: central memory CD4+ T cells from blood. V and J are TRBV4-1 and TRBJ2-7; 10 nucleotides align to TRBD2. This receptor was identified in a young woman in good health. The chain's CDR3 is CASSQDPSGRAHEQYF. The CDR3, as DNA: TGCGCCAGCAGCCAAGATCCCAGCGGGAGGGCCCACGAGCAGTACTTC.